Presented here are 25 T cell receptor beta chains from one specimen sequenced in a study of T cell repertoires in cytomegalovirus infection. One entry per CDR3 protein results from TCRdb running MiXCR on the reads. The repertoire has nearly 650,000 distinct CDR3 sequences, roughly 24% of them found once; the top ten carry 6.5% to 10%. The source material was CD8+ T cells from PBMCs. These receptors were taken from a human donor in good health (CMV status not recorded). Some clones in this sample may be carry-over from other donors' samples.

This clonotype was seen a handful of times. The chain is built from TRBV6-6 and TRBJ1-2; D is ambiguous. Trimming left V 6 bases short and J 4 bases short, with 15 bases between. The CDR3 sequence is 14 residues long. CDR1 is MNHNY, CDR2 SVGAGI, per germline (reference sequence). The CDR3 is CASSPFPDRYGYTF. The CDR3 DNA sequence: TGTGCCAGCAGCCCCTTCCCAGATCGCTATGGCTACACCTTC.

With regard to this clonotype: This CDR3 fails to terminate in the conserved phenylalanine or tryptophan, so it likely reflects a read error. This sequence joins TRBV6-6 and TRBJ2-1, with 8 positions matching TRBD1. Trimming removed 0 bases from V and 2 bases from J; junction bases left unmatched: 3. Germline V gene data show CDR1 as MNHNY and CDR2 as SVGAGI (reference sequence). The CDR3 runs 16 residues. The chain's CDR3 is CASSYSKDRAYNEQFS. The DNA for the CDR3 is TGTGCCAGCAGTTACTCGAAGGACAGGGCCTACAATGAGCAGTTCTCC.

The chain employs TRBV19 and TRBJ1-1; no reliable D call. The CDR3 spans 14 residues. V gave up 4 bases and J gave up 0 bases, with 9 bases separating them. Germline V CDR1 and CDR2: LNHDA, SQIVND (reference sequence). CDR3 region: CASSNAGLNTEAFF. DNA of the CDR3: TGTGCCAGTAGTAATGCGGGATTGAACACTGAAGCTTTCTTT.

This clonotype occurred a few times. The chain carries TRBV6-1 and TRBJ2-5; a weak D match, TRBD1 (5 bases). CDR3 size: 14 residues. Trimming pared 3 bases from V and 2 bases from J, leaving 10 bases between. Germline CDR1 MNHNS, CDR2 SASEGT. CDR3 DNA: TGTGCCAGCAGTGACAGGGAACCACAAGAGACCCAGTACTTC. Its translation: CASSDREPQETQYF.

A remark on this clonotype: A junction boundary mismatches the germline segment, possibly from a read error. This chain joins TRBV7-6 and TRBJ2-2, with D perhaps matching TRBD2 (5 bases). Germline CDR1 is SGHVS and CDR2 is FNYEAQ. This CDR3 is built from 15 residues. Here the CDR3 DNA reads TGTGTCAGCACCCTTTCGGGGAGGAACACCGGGGAGCTGTTTTTT. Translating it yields CVSTLSGRNTGELFF.

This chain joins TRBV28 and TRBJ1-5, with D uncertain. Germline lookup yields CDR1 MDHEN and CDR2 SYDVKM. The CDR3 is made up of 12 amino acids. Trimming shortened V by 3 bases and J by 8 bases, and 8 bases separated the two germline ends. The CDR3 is CASSFLGKPQHF. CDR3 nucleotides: TGTGCCAGCAGTTTTCTAGGCAAGCCCCAGCATTTT. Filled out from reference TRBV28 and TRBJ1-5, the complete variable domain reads DVKVTQSSRYLVKRTGEKVFLECVQDMDHENMFWYRQDPGLGLRLIYFSYDVKMKEKGDIPEGYSVSREKKERFSLILESASTNQTSMYLCASSFLGKPQHFGDGTRLSIL.

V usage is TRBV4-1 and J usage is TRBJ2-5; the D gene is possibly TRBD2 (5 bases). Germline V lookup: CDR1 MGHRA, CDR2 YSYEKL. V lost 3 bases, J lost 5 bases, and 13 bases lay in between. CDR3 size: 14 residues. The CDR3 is CASSQWISEETQYF. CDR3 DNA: TGCGCCAGCAGCCAGTGGATTAGCGAGGAGACCCAGTACTTC.

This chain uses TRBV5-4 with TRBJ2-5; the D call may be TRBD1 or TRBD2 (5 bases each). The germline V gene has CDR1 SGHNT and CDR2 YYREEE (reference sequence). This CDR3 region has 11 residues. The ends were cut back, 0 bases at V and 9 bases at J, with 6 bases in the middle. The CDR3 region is CASSLGGSQYF. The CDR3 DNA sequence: TGTGCCAGCAGCTTGGGGGGGTCCCAGTACTTC.

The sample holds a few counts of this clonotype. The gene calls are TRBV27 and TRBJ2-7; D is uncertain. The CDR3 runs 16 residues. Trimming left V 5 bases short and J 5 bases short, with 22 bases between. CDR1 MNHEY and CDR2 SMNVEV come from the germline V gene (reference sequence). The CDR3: CASSIDGNYLRHEQYF. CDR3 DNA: TGTGCCAGCAGTATAGATGGGAATTACCTTAGACACGAGCAGTACTTC.

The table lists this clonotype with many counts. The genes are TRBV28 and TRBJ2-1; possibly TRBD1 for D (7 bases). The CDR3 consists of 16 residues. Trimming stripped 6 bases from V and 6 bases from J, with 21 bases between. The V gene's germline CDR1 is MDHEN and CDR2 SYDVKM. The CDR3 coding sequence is TGTGCCAGCAGACACTCAGCAGGGGGAGGCATCAATGAGCAGTTCTTC. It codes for CASRHSAGGGINEQFF. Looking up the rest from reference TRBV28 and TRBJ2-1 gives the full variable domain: DVKVTQSSRYLVKRTGEKVFLECVQDMDHENMFWYRQDPGLGLRLIYFSYDVKMKEKGDIPEGYSVSREKKERFSLILESASTNQTSMYLCASRHSAGGGINEQFFGPGTRLTVL.

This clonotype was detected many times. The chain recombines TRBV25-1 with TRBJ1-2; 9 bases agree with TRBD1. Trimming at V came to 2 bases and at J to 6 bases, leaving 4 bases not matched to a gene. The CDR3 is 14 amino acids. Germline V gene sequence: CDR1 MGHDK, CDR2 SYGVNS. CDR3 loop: CASSELRTGDGYTF. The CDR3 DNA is TGTGCCAGCAGTGAACTCCGGACAGGGGATGGCTACACCTTC.

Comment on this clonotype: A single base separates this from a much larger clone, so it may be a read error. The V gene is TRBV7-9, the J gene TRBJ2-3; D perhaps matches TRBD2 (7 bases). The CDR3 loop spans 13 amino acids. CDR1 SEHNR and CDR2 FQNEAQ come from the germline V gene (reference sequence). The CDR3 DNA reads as TGTGCCAGCAGCGGGGGGGGCCGAGATACGCAGTGTTTT. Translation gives CASSGGGRDTQCF. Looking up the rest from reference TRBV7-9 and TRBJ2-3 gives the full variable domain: DTGVSQNPRHKITKRGQNVTFRCDPISEHNRLYWYRQTLGQGPEFLTYFQNEAQLEKSRLLSDRFSAERPKGSFSTLEIQRTEQGDSAMYLCASSGGGRDTQCFGPGTRLTVL.

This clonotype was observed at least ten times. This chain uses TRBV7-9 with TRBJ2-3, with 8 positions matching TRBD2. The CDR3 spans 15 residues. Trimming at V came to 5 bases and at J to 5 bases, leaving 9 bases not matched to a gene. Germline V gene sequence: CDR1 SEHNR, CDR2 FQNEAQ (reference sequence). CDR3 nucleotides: TGTGCCAGCAGCCGGAGCGGGGGTGAGGTAGATACGCAGTATTTT. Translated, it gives CASSRSGGEVDTQYF.

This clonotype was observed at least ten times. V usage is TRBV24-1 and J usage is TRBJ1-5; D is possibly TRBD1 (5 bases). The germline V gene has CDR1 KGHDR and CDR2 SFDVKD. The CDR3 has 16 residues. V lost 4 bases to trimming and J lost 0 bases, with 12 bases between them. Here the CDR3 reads CATSDETEDSNQPQHF. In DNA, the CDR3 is TGTGCCACCAGTGACGAGACAGAAGATAGCAATCAGCCCCAGCATTTT.

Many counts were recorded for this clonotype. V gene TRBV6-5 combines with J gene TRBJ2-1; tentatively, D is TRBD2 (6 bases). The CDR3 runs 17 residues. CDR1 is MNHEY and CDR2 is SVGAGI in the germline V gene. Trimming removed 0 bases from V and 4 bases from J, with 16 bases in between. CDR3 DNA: TGTGCCAGCAGTTACTCCCCGTTGGGGGGTCTGTACAATGAGCAGTTCTTC. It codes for CASSYSPLGGLYNEQFF.

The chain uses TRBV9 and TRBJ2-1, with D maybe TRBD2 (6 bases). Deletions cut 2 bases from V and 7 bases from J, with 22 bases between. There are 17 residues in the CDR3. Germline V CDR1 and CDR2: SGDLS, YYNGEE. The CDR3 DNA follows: TGTGCCAGCAGCGTCCCGACGTTGGGGGACTCCCCTAATGAGCAGTTCTTC. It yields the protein CASSVPTLGDSPNEQFF.

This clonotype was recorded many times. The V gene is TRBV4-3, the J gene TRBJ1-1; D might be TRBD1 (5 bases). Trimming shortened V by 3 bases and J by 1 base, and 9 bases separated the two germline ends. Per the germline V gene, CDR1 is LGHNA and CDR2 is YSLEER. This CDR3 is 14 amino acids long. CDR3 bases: TGCGCCAGCAGCCACCGGGGGGGGAACACTGAAGCTTTCTTT. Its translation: CASSHRGGNTEAFF.

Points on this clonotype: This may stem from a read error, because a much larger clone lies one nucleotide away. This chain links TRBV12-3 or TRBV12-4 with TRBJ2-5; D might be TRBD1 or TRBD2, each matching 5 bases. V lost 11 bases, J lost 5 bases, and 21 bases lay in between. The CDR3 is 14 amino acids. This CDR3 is CAGKERGPKETQYF. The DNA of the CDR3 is TGTGCCGGCAAGGAGAGGGGACCCAAGGAGACCCAGTACTTC.

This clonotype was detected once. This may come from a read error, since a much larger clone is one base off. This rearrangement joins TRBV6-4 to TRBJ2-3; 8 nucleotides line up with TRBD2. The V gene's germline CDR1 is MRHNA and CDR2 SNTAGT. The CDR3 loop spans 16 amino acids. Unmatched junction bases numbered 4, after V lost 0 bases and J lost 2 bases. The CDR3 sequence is CASSDSTSEHTDTQYF. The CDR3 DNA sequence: TGTGCCAGCAGTGACTCGACTAGCGAGCACACAGATACGCAGTATTTT.

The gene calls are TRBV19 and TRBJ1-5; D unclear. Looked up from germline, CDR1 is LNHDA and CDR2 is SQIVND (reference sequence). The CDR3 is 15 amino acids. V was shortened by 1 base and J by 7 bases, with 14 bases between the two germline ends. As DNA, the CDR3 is TGTGCCAGTAGTATAGTTCGGGATAGAGACCAGCCCCAGCATTTT. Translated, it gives CASSIVRDRDQPQHF.

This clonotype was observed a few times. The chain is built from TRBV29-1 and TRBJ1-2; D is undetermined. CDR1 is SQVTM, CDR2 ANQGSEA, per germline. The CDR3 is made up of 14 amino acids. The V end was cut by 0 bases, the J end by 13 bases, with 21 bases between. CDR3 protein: CSVEDWDRVTFSTF. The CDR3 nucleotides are TGCAGCGTTGAAGATTGGGATAGGGTCACCTTTTCCACCTTC.

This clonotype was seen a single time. The CDR3 DNA follows: TGTGCCAGCACGAGAGCTGCCTCGCGGGTCGAGACCCAGTACTTC. It codes for CASTRAASRVETQYF. The chain is built from TRBV2 and TRBJ2-5; weak D call: TRBD2 (5 bases). Trimming stripped 7 bases from V and 5 bases from J, with 20 bases between. The CDR3 is 15 residues long. CDR1 SNHLY and CDR2 FYNNEI come from the germline V gene.

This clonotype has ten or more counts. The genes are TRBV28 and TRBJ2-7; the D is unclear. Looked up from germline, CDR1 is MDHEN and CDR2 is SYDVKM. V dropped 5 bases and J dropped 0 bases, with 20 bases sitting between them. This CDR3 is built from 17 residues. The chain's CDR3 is CASSLSPPREGSYEQYV. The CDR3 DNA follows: TGTGCCAGCAGTCTCTCCCCGCCAAGGGAAGGCTCCTACGAGCAGTACGTC.

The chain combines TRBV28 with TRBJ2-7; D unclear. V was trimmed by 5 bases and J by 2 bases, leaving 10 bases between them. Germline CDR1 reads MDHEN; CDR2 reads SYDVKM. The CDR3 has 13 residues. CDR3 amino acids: CASSLTPAYEQYV. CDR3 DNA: TGTGCCAGCAGTCTCACCCCAGCCTACGAGCAGTACGTC.

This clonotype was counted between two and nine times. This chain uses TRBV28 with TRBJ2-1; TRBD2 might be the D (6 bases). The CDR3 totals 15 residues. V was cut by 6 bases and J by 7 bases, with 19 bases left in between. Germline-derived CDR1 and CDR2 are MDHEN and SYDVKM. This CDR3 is CASRWGRRGANEQFF. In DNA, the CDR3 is TGTGCCAGCAGGTGGGGCAGGCGGGGAGCTAATGAGCAGTTCTTC.